What follows are 26 T cell receptor beta chains derived from one specimen sequenced in a study of cytomegalovirus exposure and HLA in healthy donors. Generated by immunoSEQ multiplex PCR, the TCRdb table keeps only in-frame clones and is missing some. The data contain fewer than 400,000 clones, approximately 90% of them singletons. Input material: PBMCs. These receptors were taken from a woman between 18 and 29 years old in good health and CMV-seronegative.

In this sample, this clone turned up once. The rearrangement uses TRBV11-2 and TRBJ2-5, with 7 bases fitting TRBD2. Germline-derived CDR1 and CDR2 are SGHAT and FQNNGV. The length of the CDR3 is 14 residues. Trimming at V came to 6 bases and at J to 5 bases, leaving 9 bases not matched to a gene. The CDR3 DNA reads as TGTGCCAGCAGGCTAGCGGAGATAAAGGAGACCCAGTACTTC. The encoded protein is CASRLAEIKETQYF.

This rearrangement joins TRBV2 to TRBJ2-5; 9 bases map to TRBD2. V dropped 5 bases and J dropped 5; count of bases not matched to a gene: 12. Germline V CDR1 and CDR2: SNHLY, FYNNEI. The CDR3 runs to 16 residues. CDR3 DNA: TGTGCCAGCAGTCCCCGTCCGGGGACTAGCCGGGAGACCCAGTACTTC. Translation: CASSPRPGTSRETQYF.

The sample holds one count of this clone. The J gene is TRBJ2-1, the V gene TRBV2, with no clear D. The length of the CDR3 is 10 residues. The germline V and J ends were trimmed by 3 bases and 10 bases, with 4 bases remaining between them. The germline V gene has CDR1 SNHLY and CDR2 FYNNEI. CDR3 in amino acids: CASSDREQFF. The CDR3 DNA reads as TGTGCCAGCAGTGACCGGGAGCAGTTCTTC.

This CDR3 is CASSHTGGGDQPQHF. The DNA for the CDR3 is TGTGCCAGCAGCCACACCGGGGGTGGTGATCAGCCCCAGCATTTT. The gene calls are TRBV5-4 and TRBJ1-5; tentatively, D is TRBD1 (5 bases). Germline V CDR1 and CDR2: SGHNT, YYREEE (reference sequence). This CDR3 has 15 residues. Trimming stripped 4 bases from V and 5 bases from J, with 16 bases between. The full variable domain, with the rest looked up from reference TRBV5-4 and TRBJ1-5, is ETGVTQSPTHLIKTRGQQVTLRCSSQSGHNTVSWYQQALGQGPQFIFQYYREEENGRGNFPPRFSGLQFPNYSSELNVNALELDDSALYLCASSHTGGGDQPQHFGDGTRLSIL.

The CDR3 here is CASSLWGDLSYEQYF. The CDR3 coding sequence is TGTGCCAGCAGCTTGTGGGGGGACCTCTCCTACGAGCAGTACTTC. V gene TRBV5-4 combines with J gene TRBJ2-7; the D gene is possibly TRBD2 (6 bases). The CDR3 is 15 amino acids. Trimming shortened V by 1 base and J by 0 bases, and 11 bases separated the two germline ends. Looked up from germline, CDR1 is SGHNT and CDR2 is YYREEE (reference sequence).

The V gene is TRBV6-6, the J gene TRBJ1-5, with D possibly being TRBD1 (6 bases). CDR3 length: 16 residues. Per the germline V gene, CDR1 is MNHNY and CDR2 is SVGAGI (reference sequence). V lost 2 bases to trimming and J lost 4 bases, with 15 bases between them. The CDR3 spells CASSYPARDTNQPQHF. CDR3 DNA: TGTGCCAGCAGTTACCCTGCCCGGGACACAAATCAGCCCCAGCATTTT.

V is TRBV30 and J is TRBJ1-3; tentative D call: TRBD1 (5 bases). Trimming took off 1 base at V and 3 bases at J, with 7 bases between the two ends. This CDR3 has 13 amino acids. Germline loops: CDR1 GTSNPN, CDR2 SVGIG (reference sequence). The CDR3 here is CAWSGGGGNTIYF. DNA for the CDR3: TGTGCCTGGAGTGGGGGGGGTGGAAACACCATATATTTT.

This clone showed up just once. The V call is TRBV7-8, the J call TRBJ2-3; TRBD2 matches 13 bases. The CDR3 runs to 15 residues. Germline V gives CDR1 SGHVS, CDR2 FQNEAQ. V shed 6 bases, J shed 6 bases, and the junction held 6 bases outside the gene matches. CDR3 in amino acids: CASRSLAGGWDTQYF. CDR3 bases: TGTGCCAGCAGGTCACTAGCGGGAGGGTGGGATACGCAGTATTTT.

The rearrangement joins TRBV11-3 to TRBJ2-7; 12 bases map to TRBD2. V was clipped by 6 bases and J by 2 bases; unmatched bases: 8. The CDR3 covers 16 residues. Germline V gene lookup returns CDR1 SGHNT and CDR2 YENEEA. The CDR3 protein is CASRLPSGRETYEQYF. CDR3 nucleotide sequence: TGTGCCAGCAGACTACCTAGCGGGAGGGAGACCTACGAGCAGTACTTC.

The V and J genes are TRBV5-1 and TRBJ2-2; the D gene is possibly TRBD2 (6 bases). This CDR3 comprises 18 residues. The V and J ends lost 0 bases and 1 base respectively, with 16 bases between them. Germline lookup yields CDR1 SGHRS and CDR2 YFSETQ. CDR3 residues: CASSLVKFAGGNTGELFF. The CDR3 DNA sequence: TGCGCCAGCAGCTTGGTCAAATTCGCCGGGGGGAACACCGGGGAGCTGTTTTTT.

This clone appeared once. V gene TRBV2 combines with J gene TRBJ1-1; no clear D gene. Germline V gives CDR1 SNHLY, CDR2 FYNNEI. The V end lost 3 bases, the J end lost 1 base, and 9 bases lay between the germline ends. The CDR3 extends over 14 amino acids. This chain's CDR3 is CASSDARQNTEAFF. CDR3 in DNA: TGTGCCAGCAGTGATGCCAGGCAGAACACTGAAGCTTTCTTT.

The chain uses TRBV27 and TRBJ2-7; D is possibly TRBD2 (5 bases). CDR3 length equals 16 residues. Germline loops: CDR1 MNHEY, CDR2 SMNVEV (reference sequence). V lost 3 bases and J 4 bases, leaving 19 bases between the germline ends. CDR3 in DNA: TGTGCCAGCAGTTTTTTTCGTAGCGACGGTGGGTACGAGCAGTACTTC. Protein product: CASSFFRSDGGYEQYF.

The chain links TRBV4-3 to TRBJ1-3, with D maybe TRBD1 (5 bases). In germline, CDR1 is LGHNA, CDR2 YSLEER. The CDR3 is 14 residues long. V lost 0 bases to trimming and J lost 3 bases, with 6 bases between them. The CDR3 loop reads CASSQEGVGNTIYF. Written as DNA, the CDR3 is TGCGCCAGCAGCCAAGAAGGGGTTGGAAACACCATATATTTT.

This chain links TRBV7-7 with TRBJ2-5, with D perhaps matching TRBD1 (7 bases). Germline V gene lookup returns CDR1 SSHAT and CDR2 FNYEAQ (reference sequence). V was cut by 2 bases and J by 5 bases, with 12 bases left in between. This CDR3 region has 14 residues. The CDR3, as DNA: TGTGCCAGCAGCTTATTCAGGGGGGCGGAGACCCAGTACTTC. Residues: CASSLFRGAETQYF. The whole variable domain, filled in from reference TRBV7-7 and TRBJ2-5, reads GAGVSQSPRYKVTKRGQDVTLRCDPISSHATLYWYQQALGQGPEFLTYFNYEAQPDKSGLPSDRFSAERPEGSISTLTIQRTEQRDSAMYRCASSLFRGAETQYFGPGTRLLVL.

The chain uses TRBV4-2 and TRBJ1-1; D is possibly TRBD1 (5 bases). The V end was cut by 0 bases, the J end by 5 bases, with 16 bases between. The CDR3 extends over 16 amino acids. Germline V gene data show CDR1 as LGHNA and CDR2 as YNFKEQ. The CDR3 here is CASSQEFPYGGTEAFF. CDR3 sequence (DNA): TGTGCCAGCAGCCAAGAGTTCCCCTATGGGGGGACTGAAGCTTTCTTT.

This rearrangement joins TRBV4-1 to TRBJ2-7; 8 nucleotides match TRBD2. Germline lookup yields CDR1 MGHRA and CDR2 YSYEKL. This CDR3 region has 15 residues. With V trimmed by 2 bases and J by 2 bases, 5 bases remained unmatched. The CDR3 DNA reads as TGCGCCAGCAGCCAACTGAGCGGGGGAGCCTACGAGCAGTACTTC. Translating gives CASSQLSGGAYEQYF.

V and J are TRBV28 and TRBJ2-7; 11 bases agree with TRBD2. This CDR3 region has 17 residues. J was trimmed by 0 bases and V by 2 bases; bases with no gene match: 6. Germline V CDR1 and CDR2: MDHEN, SYDVKM. The CDR3 reads CASSLKLAGDPSYEQYF. DNA of the CDR3: TGTGCCAGCAGTTTAAAACTAGCGGGGGACCCCTCCTACGAGCAGTACTTC. The full variable domain, in which reference TRBV28 and TRBJ2-7 provide the parts outside the CDR3, is DVKVTQSSRYLVKRTGEKVFLECVQDMDHENMFWYRQDPGLGLRLIYFSYDVKMKEKGDIPEGYSVSREKKERFSLILESASTNQTSMYLCASSLKLAGDPSYEQYFGPGTRLTVT.

The chain is built from TRBV4-2 and TRBJ2-7, with 11 nucleotides matching TRBD2. Germline trimming cut 2 bases from V and 2 bases from J; bases unmatched to any gene: 5. Germline CDR1 LGHNA, CDR2 YNFKEQ. CDR3 length equals 16 residues. CDR3 in amino acids: CASSQQGLAETYEQYF. The CDR3 coding sequence is TGTGCCAGCAGCCAACAGGGACTAGCGGAAACCTACGAGCAGTACTTC.

This chain connects TRBV27 to TRBJ1-4; D may be TRBD1 (5 bases). Germline lookup yields CDR1 MNHEY and CDR2 SMNVEV (reference sequence). V was pared by 8 bases and J by 3 bases, with 22 bases between. This CDR3 has 17 residues. This CDR3 is CASVQRGRLQANEKLFF. DNA for the CDR3: TGTGCCAGCGTTCAAAGGGGCAGACTGCAGGCTAATGAAAAACTGTTTTTT. Full variable domain (rest looked up from reference TRBV27 and TRBJ1-4): EAQVTQNPRYLITVTGKKLTVTCSQNMNHEYMSWYRQDPGLGLRQIYYSMNVEVTDKGDVPEGYKVSRKEKRNFPLILESPSPNQTSLYFCASVQRGRLQANEKLFFGSGTQLSVL.

V gene TRBV28 combines with J gene TRBJ2-1; D possibly corresponds to TRBD1 (6 bases). Germline CDR1 and CDR2: MDHEN and SYDVKM. The CDR3 runs 15 residues. The V and J ends lost 3 bases and 7 bases respectively, with 16 bases between them. CDR3 in amino acids: CASSLSTGWVNEQFF. CDR3 bases: TGTGCCAGCAGTTTGAGTACAGGGTGGGTGAATGAGCAGTTCTTC.

The chain joins TRBV5-4 to TRBJ2-2; tentatively, D is TRBD1 (6 bases). This CDR3 spans 14 amino acids. Germline lookup yields CDR1 SGHNT and CDR2 YYREEE (reference sequence). Trimming stripped 0 bases from V and 9 bases from J, with 12 bases between. Here the CDR3 DNA reads TGTGCCAGCAGCTTGGATCAGGGGACCCGGGAGCTGTTTTTT. It is translated as CASSLDQGTRELFF.

CDR3: CASSVTSFNDEQYF. CDR3 DNA: TGTGCCAGCAGCGTTACTAGCTTTAACGACGAGCAGTACTTC. The V call is TRBV9, the J call TRBJ2-7; tentatively, D is TRBD2 (6 bases). With 2 bases removed from V and 5 bases from J, the gap between germline ends came to 14 bases. CDR1 and CDR2 from the germline V gene are SGDLS and YYNGEE. The CDR3 has 14 amino acids.

This rearrangement joins TRBV19 to TRBJ2-1; maybe TRBD2 (5 bases). The germline gives CDR1 LNHDA, CDR2 SQIVND (reference sequence). V lost 4 bases to trimming and J lost 7 bases, with 8 bases between them. The CDR3 totals 12 residues. The CDR3 loop is CASSTGVNEQFF. The CDR3 nucleotides read TGTGCCAGTAGTACCGGGGTTAATGAGCAGTTCTTC.

The rearrangement links TRBV5-1 to TRBJ1-5; 10 bases agree with TRBD1. Germline CDR1 reads SGHRS; CDR2 reads YFSETQ. This CDR3 spans 14 amino acids. After removal of 5 bases from V and 7 bases from J, the junction contained 6 bases not matched to a gene. CDR3 amino acids: CASRDRGIRQPQHF. The CDR3 nucleotides are TGCGCCAGCAGGGACAGGGGGATCCGGCAGCCCCAGCATTTT.

The chain joins TRBV9 to TRBJ1-2; TRBD1 matches 7 bases. This CDR3 contains 15 residues. Germline lookup yields CDR1 SGDLS and CDR2 YYNGEE. J was trimmed by 2 bases and V by 0 bases; bases with no gene match: 4. CDR3 loop: CASSVVATGNYGYTF. The CDR3 region has the DNA TGTGCCAGCAGCGTAGTTGCGACAGGGAACTATGGCTACACCTTC.

This chain joins TRBV7-8 and TRBJ2-5, with 13 bases lining up with TRBD2. Per the germline V gene, CDR1 is SGHVS and CDR2 is FQNEAQ. J gave up 5 bases and V 6 bases, and 0 bases lay outside the gene matches. The CDR3 sequence is 13 residues long. CDR3 DNA sequence: TGTGCCAGCAGACTAGCGGGAGGGGAGACCCAGTACTTC. Amino acid sequence: CASRLAGGETQYF.